A selection of T cell receptor beta chains follows, all from one sample in a study of molecular identifiers for immune sequencing clone quantification. Each CDR3 protein is one row after TCRdb ran MiXCR on the PCR reads. The data show approximately 680,000 distinct CDR3 sequences, 25% seen once. Input material: naive CD8+ T cells from blood, with Jurkat cell RNA spiked in. These receptors all come from a human donor in good health. Some libraries in this study had Jurkat cell RNA spiked in. Each CDR3 is given with its conserved first and last residue. The order of the fields is V gene, clone size, D gene, J gene, CDR3 DNA, CDR3 protein. A D gene is named only where the DNA matches it firmly. Clone sizes are given selectively: once, few, many, or a class where the clone is expanded.

>TRBV6-5|few|TRBD1|TRBJ2-7
TGTGCCAGCAGTGAATCCGGGACAGCCTCCTACGAGCAGTACTTC
CASSESGTASYEQYF
>TRBV19|few|.|TRBJ2-7
TGTGCCAGTAGTTCAGGCGGGGTCGGCTACGAGCAGTACTTC
CASSSGGVGYEQYF
>TRBV7-9|.|.|TRBJ2-5
TGTGCCTGCAGCTTAGGGGGAGCCCCGAATGAGACCCAGTACTTC
CACSLGGAPNETQYF
>TRBV14|few|TRBD1|TRBJ2-7
TGTGCCAGCAGCCAGCACAGGGGAACATACGAGCAGTACTTC
CASSQHRGTYEQYF
>TRBV14|many|.|TRBJ2-7
TGTGCCAGCAGCCACCCCGGGGCCGGGTTCGAGCAGTACTTC
CASSHPGAGFEQYF
>TRBV6-5|many|.|TRBJ2-7
TGTGCCAGCAGTTACGTGATGTCCTCTCCCTACGAGCAGTACTTC
CASSYVMSSPYEQYF
>TRBV20-1|.|.|TRBJ2-2
TGCAGTGCGACAGTTGTGAACACCGGGGAGCTGTTTTTT
CSATVVNTGELFF
>TRBV27|many|TRBD1|TRBJ1-1
TGTGCCAGCAGACAAGAGACAGGGATTTCCACTGAAGCTTTCTTT
CASRQETGISTEAFF
>TRBV10-3|once|TRBD1|TRBJ1-2
TGTGCCACCGCGTCGGGACAGGGACTCTATGGCTACACCTTC
CATASGQGLYGYTF
>TRBV18|few|.|TRBJ1-1
TGTGCCAGCTCACCAGCGGGCCCCCAGTTGAACACTGAAGCTTTCTTT
CASSPAGPQLNTEAFF
>TRBV12-5|few|.|TRBJ1-6
TGTGCTAGTGGTCCCCCGAGTAGTAATTCACCCCTCCACTTT
CASGPPSSNSPLHF
>TRBV27|many|TRBD2|TRBJ2-7
TGTGCCAGCAGTTCCAGCGGGGCCTCCTACGAGCAGTACTTC
CASSSSGASYEQYF
>TRBV12-3/TRBV12-4|.|TRBD2|TRBJ2-1
TGTGCCAGCAGTTTAGATCGGACTAGCGGGGACAATGAGCAGTTCTTC
CASSLDRTSGDNEQFF
>TRBV20-1|.|.|TRBJ2-3
TGCAGTGCTGCCGGACAACCCACAGATACGCAGTATTTT
CSAAGQPTDTQYF
>TRBV15|once|TRBD2|TRBJ2-1
TGTGCCACCAGCAGGCCTGGGGAGCGGGAGGGACGCTCCTACAATGAGCAGTTCTTC
CATSRPGEREGRSYNEQFF
>TRBV5-1|few|.|TRBJ1-6
TGCGCCAGCAGCTTGGAGACACCGAATATAATTTCACCCCTCCACTTT
CASSLETPNIISPLHF
>TRBV7-7|few|.|TRBJ2-2
TGTGCTAGCAGCTTATCCGCAGGCGGACAGATGAGCGGGGAGCTGTTTTTT
CASSLSAGGQMSGELFF
>TRBV9|many|.|TRBJ2-3
TGTGCCAGCAGCGTAGTAGGGAGCACAGATACGCAGTATTTT
CASSVVGSTDTQYF
>TRBV4-1|few|.|TRBJ1-5
TGCGCCAGCAGCCAGCGGGGGGCTCGTCAGCCCCAGCATTTT
CASSQRGARQPQHF
>TRBV4-2|.|TRBD1|TRBJ2-1
TGTGCCAGCAGCCAAGTTAAGCGGGACAGGGGCTACAATGAGCAGTTCTTC
CASSQVKRDRGYNEQFF
>TRBV12-3/TRBV12-4|.|TRBD1|TRBJ2-7
TGTGCCAGCAGAAAGACAGGGGACGAGCAGTACTTC
CASRKTGDEQYF
>TRBV12-3/TRBV12-4|few|TRBD2|TRBJ2-1
TGTGCCAGCAGAACTAGCGGGACCTCCTACAATGAGCAGTTCTTC
CASRTSGTSYNEQFF
>TRBV27|.|.|TRBJ2-1
TGTGCCAGCAGTTTTTCTGTGTCCTACAATGAGCAGTTCTTC
CASSFSVSYNEQFF
>TRBV20-1|many|.|TRBJ2-4
TGCAGTGCTAGAGGTCAGGGGTGGCACATTCAGTACTTC
CSARGQGWHIQYF
>TRBV7-9|few|.|TRBJ2-2
TGTGCCAGCAGCCTTGGAGGGGGCGCGGTGAACACCGGGGAGCTGTTTTTT
CASSLGGGAVNTGELFF
>TRBV5-1|.|.|TRBJ2-1
TGCGCCAGCAGTCAGGGACGAGTAGGGGGTTACAATGCGCAGTTCTTC
CASSQGRVGGYNAQFF
>TRBV19|few|TRBD2|TRBJ2-6
TGTGCCAGTAGTATCGCGGGGGGCTCTGGGGCCAACGTCCTGACTTTC
CASSIAGGSGANVLTF
>TRBV7-6|many|.|TRBJ2-6
TGTGCCAGCAGCTTAGCTAATGTTCACTCTGGGGCCAACGTCCTGACTTTC
CASSLANVHSGANVLTF
>TRBV25-1|.|.|TRBJ1-4
TGTGCCAGCAGTCCTGGAAGGGGAAATGAAAAACTGTTTTTT
CASSPGRGNEKLFF
>TRBV11-2|many|.|TRBJ2-5
TGTGCCAGCAGCCACACCTCGACAGTCCAAGAGACCCAGTACTTC
CASSHTSTVQETQYF
>TRBV15|.|TRBD1|TRBJ2-7
TGTGCCACCAGCAGCACCCTCATAACCGGGGTCGAGGGGCCAGGGGGAAGATACGAGCAGTACTTC
CATSSTLITGVEGPGGRYEQYF
>TRBV5-3|.|.|TRBJ2-2
TGTGCCAGCAGCTTGATCCGGGCGCAGGGCGGGGAGCTGTTTTTT
CASSLIRAQGGELFF
>TRBV20-1|.|.|TRBJ2-7
TGCAGTGCTAGAGATAGGTGGGAGCAGTACTTC
CSARDRWEQYF
>TRBV20-1|.|TRBD2|TRBJ2-7
TGCAGTGCTCCAAACTCACTAGCGGGAGGGCCTCTCCCTTACGAGCAGTACTTC
CSAPNSLAGGPLPYEQYF
>TRBV27|many|TRBD1|TRBJ2-2
TGTGCCAGCAGATTTAGGGGGCATGGTGCCGGGGAGCTGTTTTTT
CASRFRGHGAGELFF
>TRBV30|many|TRBD1|TRBJ2-2
TGTGCCTGGAGTTTCCGGGACAGACTAAACACCGGGGAGCTGTTTTTT
CAWSFRDRLNTGELFF
>TRBV6-6|few|.|TRBJ2-7
TGTGCCAGCAGTCCCCCTGGATTGTACGAGCAGTACTTC
CASSPPGLYEQYF
>TRBV9|few|.|TRBJ2-3
TGTGCCAGCAGCGTAGGGAGACAAAACACAGATACGCAGTATTTT
CASSVGRQNTDTQYF
>TRBV6-2/TRBV6-3|.|TRBD1|TRBJ2-7
TGTGCCAGCAGTTTTGACAGGGGCACGCCCTCCGCGCAGTACTTC
CASSFDRGTPSAQYF
>TRBV7-9|.|.|TRBJ1-1
TGTGCCGGCAGCTTAGGTCAGAACACTGAAGCTTTCTTT
CAGSLGQNTEAFF